This T cell receptor (beta chain) is drawn from a study of vaccination and CD4 T cells after COVID-19. Study-level information: The cells in question were stimulated using overlapping spike peptides derived from SARS-CoV-2, HCoV-NL63, HCoV-OC43 and HCoV-229E. Some control cultures received a CEFX pool, which served as the positive control. Others received an HIV-1 Nef pool or no peptide.

Sequencing of DNA taken from cultured CD4+ T cells relied on the Oncomine TCR Beta short-read assay. MiXCR, applied by TCRdb to the PCR reads, yields one record per CDR3 protein. In the table there are approximately 14,000 distinct CDR3 sequences, about 53% of which are singletons. Described treatment: approximately nine-day PBMC culture with coronavirus spike peptide pools or control peptides (ViraFEST assay). Investigators isolated CD4+ T cells by negative selection after around ten days of culture. As for this clonotype: Its cognate antigen is unknown.

This sequence originates from a human donor who had recovered from COVID-19. Sequenced here: CD4+ T cells from blood, cultured in vitro, sampled before SARS-CoV-2 vaccination.

CDR3 sequence reads: CASSRQGGNEQFF. The CDR3 region has the DNA TGCGCCAGCAGTCGGCAGGGTGGCAATGAGCAGTTCTTC. The chain uses TRBV5-1 and TRBJ2-1; possible D gene TRBD1, 5 bases. The CDR3 extends over 13 amino acids. Trimming left V 5 bases short and J 6 bases short, with 12 bases between. Germline V gives CDR1 SGHRS, CDR2 YFSETQ.